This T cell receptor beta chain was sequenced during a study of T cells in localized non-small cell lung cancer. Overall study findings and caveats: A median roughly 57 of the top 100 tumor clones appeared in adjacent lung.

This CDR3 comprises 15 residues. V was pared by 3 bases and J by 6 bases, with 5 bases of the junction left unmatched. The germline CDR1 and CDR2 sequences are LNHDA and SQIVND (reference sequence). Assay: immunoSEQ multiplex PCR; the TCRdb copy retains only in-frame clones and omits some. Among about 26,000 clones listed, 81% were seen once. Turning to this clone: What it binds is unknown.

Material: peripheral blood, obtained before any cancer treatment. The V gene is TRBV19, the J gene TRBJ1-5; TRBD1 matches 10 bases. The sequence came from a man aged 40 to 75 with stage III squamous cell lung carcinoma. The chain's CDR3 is CASSMGQGNSQPQHF. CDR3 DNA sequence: TGTGCCAGTAGTATGGGACAGGGGAATAGTCAGCCCCAGCATTTT.